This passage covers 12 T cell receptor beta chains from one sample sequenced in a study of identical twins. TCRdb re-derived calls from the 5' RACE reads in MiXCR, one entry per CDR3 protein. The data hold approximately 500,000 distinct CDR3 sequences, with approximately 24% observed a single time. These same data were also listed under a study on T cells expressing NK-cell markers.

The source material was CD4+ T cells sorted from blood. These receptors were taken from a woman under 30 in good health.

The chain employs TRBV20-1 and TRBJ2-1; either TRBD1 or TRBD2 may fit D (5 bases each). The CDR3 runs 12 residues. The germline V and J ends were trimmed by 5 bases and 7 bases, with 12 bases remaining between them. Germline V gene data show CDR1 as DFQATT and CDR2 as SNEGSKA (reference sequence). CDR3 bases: TGCAGTGCTTTCCGGGACGTAAATGAGCAGTTCTTC. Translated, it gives CSAFRDVNEQFF.

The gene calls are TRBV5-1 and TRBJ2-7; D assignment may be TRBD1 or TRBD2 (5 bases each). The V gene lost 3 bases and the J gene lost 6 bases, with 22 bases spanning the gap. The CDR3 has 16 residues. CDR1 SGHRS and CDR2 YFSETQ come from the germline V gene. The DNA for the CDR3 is TGCGCCAGCAGCTCCGCGGTTCTGGGGGATCTATCCGAGCAGTACTTC. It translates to CASSSAVLGDLSEQYF.

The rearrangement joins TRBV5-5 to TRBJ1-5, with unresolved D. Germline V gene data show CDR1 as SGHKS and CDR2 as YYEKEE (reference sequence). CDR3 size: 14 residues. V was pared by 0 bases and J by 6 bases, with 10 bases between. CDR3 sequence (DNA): TGTGCCAGCAGCTTGGCTCCAGGAGGTCAGCCCCAGCATTTT. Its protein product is CASSLAPGGQPQHF.

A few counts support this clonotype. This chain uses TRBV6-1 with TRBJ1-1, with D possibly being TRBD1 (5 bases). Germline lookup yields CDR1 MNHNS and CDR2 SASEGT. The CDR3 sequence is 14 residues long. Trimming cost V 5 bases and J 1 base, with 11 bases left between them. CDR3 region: CASSRDRPNTEAFF. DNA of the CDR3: TGTGCCAGCAGTCGGGACCGCCCGAACACTGAAGCTTTCTTT.

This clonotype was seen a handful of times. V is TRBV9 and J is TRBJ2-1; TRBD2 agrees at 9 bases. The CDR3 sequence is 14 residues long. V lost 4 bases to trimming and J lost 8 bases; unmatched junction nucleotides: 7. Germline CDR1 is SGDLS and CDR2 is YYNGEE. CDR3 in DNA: TGTGCCAGCAGCCTCCGGACTAGCGAGTATGAGCAGTTCTTC. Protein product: CASSLRTSEYEQFF.

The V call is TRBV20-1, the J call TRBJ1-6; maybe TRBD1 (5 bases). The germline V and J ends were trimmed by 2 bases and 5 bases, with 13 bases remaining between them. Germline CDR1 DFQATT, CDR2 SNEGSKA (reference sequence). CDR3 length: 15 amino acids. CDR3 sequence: CSARSQGTHNSPLHF. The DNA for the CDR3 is TGCAGTGCTAGAAGTCAGGGCACCCATAATTCACCCCTCCACTTT.

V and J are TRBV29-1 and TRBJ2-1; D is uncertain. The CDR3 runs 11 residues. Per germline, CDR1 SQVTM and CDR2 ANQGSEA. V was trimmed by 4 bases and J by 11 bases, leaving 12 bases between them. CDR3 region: CSVGIGYQQFF. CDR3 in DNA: TGCAGCGTTGGAATTGGGTATCAGCAGTTCTTC.

CDR3 region: CASSSQLGSGELFF. The CDR3 DNA reads as TGCGCCAGCAGCTCCCAACTAGGGTCCGGGGAGCTGTTTTTT. The chain uses TRBV5-1 and TRBJ2-2; tentative D call: TRBD2 (5 bases). The V end lost 3 bases, the J end lost 6 bases, and 12 bases lay between the germline ends. Germline CDR1 SGHRS, CDR2 YFSETQ. CDR3 length: 14 residues.

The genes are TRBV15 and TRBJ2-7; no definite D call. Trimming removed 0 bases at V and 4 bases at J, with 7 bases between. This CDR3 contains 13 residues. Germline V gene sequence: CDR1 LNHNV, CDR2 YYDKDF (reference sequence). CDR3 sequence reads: CATSRDTQYEQYF. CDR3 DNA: TGTGCCACCAGCAGAGATACTCAATACGAGCAGTACTTC.

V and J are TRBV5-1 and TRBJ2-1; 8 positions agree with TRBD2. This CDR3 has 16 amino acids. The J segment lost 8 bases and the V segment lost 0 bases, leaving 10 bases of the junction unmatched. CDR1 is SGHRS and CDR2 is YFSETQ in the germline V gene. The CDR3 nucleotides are TGCGCCAGCAGCTTGGATCGGCCCGGGGGGGTAGATGAGCAGTTCTTC. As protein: CASSLDRPGGVDEQFF.

CDR3 sequence (DNA): TGTGCCATTTCCCAGGGGAACACTGAAGCTTTCTTT. Encoded protein: CAISQGNTEAFF. The chain is built from TRBV10-3 and TRBJ1-1, with D maybe TRBD1 (5 bases). Germline CDR1 ENHRY, CDR2 SYGVKD. The V and J ends lost 9 bases and 1 base respectively, with 9 bases between them. The CDR3 spans 12 residues.

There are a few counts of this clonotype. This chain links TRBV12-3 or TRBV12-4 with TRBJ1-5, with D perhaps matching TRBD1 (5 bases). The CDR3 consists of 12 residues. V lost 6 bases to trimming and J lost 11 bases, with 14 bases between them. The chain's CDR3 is CASSRGTLTQHF. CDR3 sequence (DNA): TGTGCCAGCAGCCGGGGGACTCTCACCCAGCATTTT.